This is a list of T cell receptor beta chains from one sample in a study of T cells after yellow fever vaccination. TCRdb recomputed calls from the 5' RACE reads with MiXCR, one row per CDR3 protein. The sample consists of about 45,000 distinct CDR3 sequences, 6.5% to 8.5% of them appearing once. This material consisted of CD8+ T cells not binding an NS4B(214-222) dextramer, sorted from PBMCs, taken 45 days after the yellow fever booster vaccination. The receptors originated from a man aged 25 to 45 who received the YFV17D yellow fever vaccine. Each CDR3 is given with its conserved first and last residue. The D gene is left open where the match is weak. A row's size may be missing; if present it is once, few, many or a size class.

J	V	size	D	CDR3	DNA
TRBJ2-3	TRBV6-5	many	TRBD1	CASSYEGALTDTQYF	TGTGCCAGCAGTTACGAGGGGGCGCTGACAGATACGCAGTATTTT
TRBJ2-2	TRBV5-4	many	NA	CASPGLTGELFF	TGTGCCAGCCCAGGCCTAACCGGGGAGCTGTTTTTT
TRBJ2-7	TRBV7-9	many	TRBD2	CASSSSSGSTLEQYF	TGTGCCAGCAGCTCGTCTAGCGGGAGTACACTCGAGCAGTACTTC
TRBJ1-2	TRBV6-5	many	TRBD1	CASSFLGTGDGYTF	TGTGCCAGCAGTTTCCTGGGGACAGGGGATGGCTACACCTTC
TRBJ2-7	TRBV11-2	many	NA	CASSLGSYEQYF	TGTGCCAGCAGCTTGGGGAGCTACGAGCAGTACTTC
TRBJ2-1	TRBV30	few	NA	CAWSVLVWQGSEQFF	TGTGCCTGGAGTGTACTGGTCTGGCAGGGGTCTGAGCAGTTCTTC
TRBJ1-2	TRBV5-1	NA	NA	CASSLVGGSYGYTF	TGCGCCAGCAGCTTGGTTGGGGGTTCCTATGGCTACACCTTC
TRBJ2-3	TRBV11-2	many	TRBD2	CASSLVTGGGTDTQYF	TGTGCCAGCAGCTTAGTCACGGGAGGGGGCACAGATACGCAGTATTTT
TRBJ2-7	TRBV12-5	many	TRBD1	CASGLLNRDRGAYEQYF	TGTGCTAGTGGTTTGCTAAACCGGGACAGAGGTGCCTACGAGCAGTACTTC
TRBJ1-2	TRBV5-6	NA	NA	CASSFRHLPNYGYTF	TGTGCCAGCAGCTTTAGACATTTACCTAACTATGGCTACACCTTC
TRBJ2-3	TRBV19	NA	NA	CASSISFGQGVPDTQYF	TGTGCCAGTAGTATAAGCTTTGGTCAGGGTGTTCCAGATACGCAGTATTTT
TRBJ1-6	TRBV24-1	many	NA	CATSDLLRTADSPLHF	TGTGCCACCAGTGATTTGCTAAGGACTGCAGATTCACCCCTCCACTTT
TRBJ2-2	TRBV4-1	many	TRBD2	CASSLPGLAQHRQRDGGELFF	TGCGCCAGCAGCCTTCCGGGACTAGCACAACACCGGCAAAGGGACGGCGGGGAGCTGTTTTTT
TRBJ2-1	TRBV29-1	many	NA	CSGQNNEQFF	TGCAGCGGGCAAAACAATGAGCAGTTCTTC
TRBJ2-7	TRBV13	many	NA	CASSFRLAQGEQYF	TGTGCCAGCAGCTTTCGGCTAGCCCAAGGGGAGCAGTACTTC
TRBJ2-7	TRBV4-3	many	NA	CASSQGILSEQYF	TGCGCCAGCAGCCAGGGCATTTTGTCCGAGCAGTACTTC
TRBJ1-4	TRBV6-1	many	NA	CASSEGVIGNEKLFF	TGTGCCAGCAGTGAAGGTGTTATTGGTAATGAAAAACTGTTTTTT
TRBJ2-5	TRBV7-6	many	NA	CASSQDSSETQYF	TGTGCCAGCAGCCAAGACAGCTCGGAGACCCAGTACTTC
TRBJ2-3	TRBV4-2	many	TRBD2	CASSQEAGGDTDTQYF	TGTGCCAGCAGCCAAGAGGCGGGAGGAGACACAGATACGCAGTATTTT
TRBJ2-7	TRBV7-8	many	NA	CASSLEEAGYYEQYF	TGTGCCAGCAGCTTAGAAGAGGCGGGATATTACGAGCAGTACTTC
TRBJ2-1	TRBV4-3	many	TRBD2	CASSQFTTGTSGSSYNEQFF	TGCGCCAGCAGCCAATTCACCACCGGGACTAGCGGAAGCTCCTACAATGAGCAGTTCTTC
TRBJ2-3	TRBV11-2	NA	NA	CASSIYFSSTDTQYF	TGTGCCAGCTCCATTTACTTCTCTAGCACAGATACGCAGTATTTT
TRBJ2-3	TRBV12-3/TRBV12-4	few	TRBD2	CASSKIAGVATHTDTQYF	TGTGCCAGCAGTAAAATAGCGGGAGTGGCTACACACACAGATACGCAGTATTTT
TRBJ1-2	TRBV4-3	many	NA	CASSPKRAVYGYTF	TGCGCCAGCAGTCCAAAAAGGGCAGTCTATGGCTACACCTTC
TRBJ2-7	TRBV9	NA	NA	CASSPNDSYEQYF	TGTGCCAGCAGCCCAAATGATTCCTACGAGCAGTACTTC
TRBJ2-7	TRBV27	NA	NA	CASSLGPNTIQFYEQYF	TGTGCCAGCAGTTTGGGGCCAAACACAATTCAGTTCTACGAGCAGTACTTC
TRBJ2-7	TRBV2	many	TRBD1	CATMDGRQGSYEQYF	TGTGCCACAATGGACGGAAGACAGGGGTCGTACGAGCAGTACTTC
TRBJ2-7	TRBV29-1	many	NA	CSVEGPSYEQYF	TGCAGCGTTGAAGGACCCTCCTACGAGCAGTACTTC
TRBJ2-1	TRBV7-3	many	TRBD2	CASSSSGGYNEQFF	TGTGCCAGCAGTTCTAGCGGGGGGTACAATGAGCAGTTCTTC
TRBJ2-1	TRBV9	many	TRBD2	CASSSWEGDNEQFF	TGTGCCAGCAGCTCCTGGGAGGGCGACAATGAGCAGTTCTTC
TRBJ2-5	TRBV13	NA	NA	CASSTRQQETQYF	TGTGCCAGCAGCACCAGGCAACAAGAGACCCAGTACTTC
TRBJ2-7	TRBV30	many	NA	CAWSLGGYEQYF	TGTGCCTGGAGTTTGGGAGGATACGAGCAGTACTTC
TRBJ2-1	TRBV27	many	NA	CASSTDAGVWEQFF	TGTGCCAGCAGTACAGACGCTGGGGTGTGGGAGCAGTTCTTC
TRBJ2-3	TRBV3-1	many	NA	CASPEGSANPDTQYF	TGTGCCAGCCCCGAAGGTAGCGCCAACCCCGATACGCAGTATTTT
TRBJ1-2	TRBV9	NA	NA	CASSPQWALYGYTF	TGTGCCAGCAGCCCACAATGGGCCCTCTATGGCTACACCTTC
TRBJ2-7	TRBV5-5	many	TRBD1	CASSAGTGLNEQYF	TGTGCCAGCAGCGCCGGGACAGGGTTGAACGAGCAGTACTTC
TRBJ2-3	TRBV6-2/TRBV6-3	many	TRBD1	CASSYGDPQGEGTDTQYF	TGTGCCAGCAGTTACGGAGACCCACAGGGGGAAGGCACAGATACGCAGTATTTT
TRBJ1-2	TRBV6-6	many	NA	CASSPGGSYTF	TGTGCCAGCAGCCCTGGCGGGAGCTACACCTTC
TRBJ1-1	TRBV14	many	NA	CASSQTWTAGEAFF	TGTGCCAGCAGCCAAACCTGGACAGCCGGTGAAGCTTTCTTT
TRBJ2-5	TRBV7-6	many	NA	CASSRVDFQETQYF	TGTGCCAGCAGCAGGGTAGATTTCCAAGAGACCCAGTACTTC
TRBJ2-1	TRBV15	many	TRBD2	CATSRVSGSSYNEQFF	TGTGCCACCAGCAGAGTGAGCGGGAGCTCCTACAATGAGCAGTTCTTC
TRBJ1-1	TRBV7-9	many	NA	CASSLDLGMNTEAFF	TGTGCCAGCAGCTTAGATCTGGGAATGAACACTGAAGCTTTCTTT
TRBJ2-1	TRBV7-9	NA	TRBD2	CAGFSSGSSYNEQFF	TGTGCCGGATTCTCTAGCGGGAGTTCCTACAATGAGCAGTTCTTC
TRBJ2-7	TRBV7-2	many	TRBD2	CASSFFLAGGYEQYF	TGTGCCAGCAGCTTTTTTCTAGCGGGAGGTTACGAGCAGTACTTC
TRBJ2-1	TRBV29-1	many	NA	CSVDSDYPGNEQFF	TGCAGCGTTGATTCGGACTACCCTGGTAATGAGCAGTTCTTC
TRBJ2-1	TRBV19	few	NA	CASTPGVYNEQFF	TGTGCCAGTACCCCGGGAGTTTACAATGAGCAGTTCTTC
TRBJ2-1	TRBV20-1	many	TRBD2	CSARAQLSREGRSEQFF	TGCAGTGCTAGAGCGCAACTTTCTCGGGAGGGTCGGTCGGAGCAGTTCTTC
TRBJ1-5	TRBV2	many	NA	CASSDTALGRQPQHF	TGTGCCAGCAGTGACACGGCCCTAGGACGTCAGCCCCAGCATTTT
TRBJ2-1	TRBV20-1	many	TRBD2	CSARDSPRAGSQLYEQFF	TGCAGTGCTAGAGATAGTCCCCGAGCGGGATCCCAATTGTATGAGCAGTTCTTC
TRBJ2-1	TRBV20-1	many	NA	CSASLEGHRWFF	TGCAGTGCTAGTCTGGAGGGCCACCGCTGGTTCTTC
TRBJ2-1	TRBV28	many	TRBD2	CASSPEGGRGSNEQFF	TGTGCCAGCAGTCCCGAGGGAGGGCGAGGATCCAATGAGCAGTTCTTC
TRBJ2-7	TRBV20-1	many	TRBD1	CSAIYGQAYEQYF	TGCAGTGCAATTTACGGACAGGCGTACGAGCAGTACTTC
TRBJ2-1	TRBV12-3/TRBV12-4	many	TRBD1	CASSQDRDRFF	TGTGCCAGCAGCCAGGACAGGGACCGGTTCTTC
TRBJ2-2	TRBV29-1	many	TRBD1	CSVDQGTGEAGELFF	TGCAGCGTTGACCAAGGGACAGGGGAGGCCGGGGAGCTGTTTTTT